These 25 T cell receptor beta chains were all obtained from the same sample, sequenced in a study of blood T cell repertoires in COVID-19. The protocol was immunoSEQ multiplex PCR, while the TCRdb copy is restricted to in-frame clones and leaves out a portion. The table lists 150,000 to 200,000 clones, around 90% of them singletons. Sequenced material: peripheral blood. The receptor source for this set is a man between 45 and 60 years old with acute or convalescent COVID-19.

The chain combines TRBV19 with TRBJ1-5; the D gene is possibly TRBD1 (5 bases). The CDR3 contains 14 residues. Germline V CDR1 and CDR2: LNHDA, SQIVND (reference sequence). V was shortened by 6 bases and J by 3 bases, with 12 bases between the two germline ends. The CDR3 reads CASRRDLSNQPQHF. The DNA of the CDR3 is TGTGCCAGTAGGCGGGACCTCTCCAATCAGCCCCAGCATTTT.

The chain carries TRBV6-5 and TRBJ1-2; TRBD1 agrees at 8 bases. Germline V gene lookup returns CDR1 MNHEY and CDR2 SVGAGI. This CDR3 has 14 amino acids. Losses at the gene ends were 5 bases for V and 7 bases for J; bases not matched to a gene: 9. The CDR3 reads CASSIQGEVSGYTF. The DNA of the CDR3 is TGTGCCAGCAGTATACAGGGGGAGGTGAGTGGCTACACCTTC.

The chain employs TRBV28 and TRBJ2-7; TRBD2 might be the D (5 bases). Germline-derived CDR1 and CDR2 are MDHEN and SYDVKM. V lost 4 bases and J 2 bases, leaving 9 bases between the germline ends. The CDR3 has 13 residues. The CDR3 reads CASSWGETYEQYF. CDR3 coding DNA: TGTGCCAGCAGTTGGGGAGAGACCTACGAGCAGTACTTC.

This chain uses TRBV30 with TRBJ1-2, with D tentatively TRBD1 (5 bases). V lost 2 bases and J 0 bases, leaving 7 bases between the germline ends. This CDR3 is 13 amino acids long. Germline values: CDR1 GTSNPN, CDR2 SVGIG (reference sequence). The CDR3 region is CAWSWTSNYGYTF. CDR3 DNA: TGTGCCTGGAGTTGGACATCTAACTATGGCTACACCTTC.

CDR3 coding DNA: TGTGCCATCAGTGAGCCGGGACAGGGAACCTACGAGCAGTACTTC. Protein product: CAISEPGQGTYEQYF. The genes are TRBV10-3 and TRBJ2-7; 9 bases are a match to TRBD1. This CDR3 contains 15 residues. The J segment lost 2 bases and the V segment lost 2 bases, leaving 4 bases of the junction unmatched. Per germline, CDR1 ENHRY and CDR2 SYGVKD.

This chain uses TRBV7-2 with TRBJ2-5; tentatively, D is TRBD1 (5 bases). Germline CDR1 is SGHTA and CDR2 is FQGNSA. Trimming shortened V by 2 bases and J by 9 bases, and 10 bases separated the two germline ends. This CDR3 is 12 amino acids long. Here the CDR3 reads CASSLRQRSQYF. The CDR3, as DNA: TGTGCCAGCAGCTTACGACAGAGGTCCCAGTACTTC.

This chain uses TRBV20-1 with TRBJ1-1; D call uncertain. The V and J ends lost 3 bases and 2 bases respectively, with 10 bases between them. The germline gives CDR1 DFQATT, CDR2 SNEGSKA (reference sequence). The CDR3 sequence is 13 residues long. The DNA for the CDR3 is TGCAGTGCTAGTCCACGGAGCAACACTGAAGCTTTCTTT. This encodes CSASPRSNTEAFF.

V gene TRBV28 combines with J gene TRBJ1-1, with a possible D match to TRBD1 (6 bases). This CDR3 is 12 amino acids long. Germline V gives CDR1 MDHEN, CDR2 SYDVKM. Trimming pared 2 bases from V and 11 bases from J, leaving 12 bases between. The CDR3 reads CASSLSWGLAFF. The CDR3 nucleotides read TGTGCCAGCAGTTTAAGCTGGGGGCTGGCTTTCTTT.

J is TRBJ2-6 and V is TRBV14; 8 bases match TRBD1. There are 18 residues in the CDR3. CDR1 and CDR2 (germline): SGHDN, FVKESK. V shed 4 bases and J 0 bases; nucleotides not matched to a gene: 8. The CDR3 here is CASSPRQGSFSGANVLTF. The CDR3 region has the DNA TGTGCCAGCAGCCCGCGACAGGGGTCCTTCTCTGGGGCCAACGTCCTGACTTTC.

The rearrangement uses TRBV7-2 and TRBJ1-1; 9 nucleotides line up with TRBD1. This CDR3 region has 14 residues. J lost 5 bases, V lost 4 bases, and 5 bases had no gene match. Germline lookup yields CDR1 SGHTA and CDR2 FQGNSA. CDR3 coding DNA: TGTGCCAGCAGCTCACTGACAGGGGGGACTGAAGCTTTCTTT. It codes for CASSSLTGGTEAFF.

The table lists this clone with a count of one. The chain uses TRBV29-1 and TRBJ2-3; 8 bases are a match to TRBD2. The V segment lost 7 bases and the J segment 4 bases; nucleotides outside the gene matches: 4. The CDR3 is 12 residues long. Germline V gene lookup returns CDR1 SQVTM and CDR2 ANQGSEA. CDR3 coding DNA: TGCAGCGCCAGAGCGGGAGCAGATACGCAGTATTTT. It yields the protein CSARAGADTQYF.

This chain links TRBV7-9 with TRBJ2-5; 8 positions match TRBD2. Germline V gene data show CDR1 as SEHNR and CDR2 as FQNEAQ (reference sequence). V shed 5 bases, J shed 3 bases, and the junction held 8 bases outside the gene matches. There are 15 residues in the CDR3. For the CDR3, the DNA is TGTGCCAGCAGCCCCAGGGGAGCGGGAGAAGAGACCCAGTACTTC. Its translation: CASSPRGAGEETQYF.

The chain uses TRBV3-1 (or the pseudogene TRBV3-2) and TRBJ1-4; 7 positions match TRBD1. Germline loops: CDR1 LGHDT, CDR2 YNNKEL (reference sequence). V lost 4 bases and J lost 2; bases outside the gene matches: 4. This CDR3 region has 15 residues. CDR3 in DNA: TGTGCCAGCAGCCTTCGGACAGGCACTAATGAAAAACTGTTTTTT. It specifies CASSLRTGTNEKLFF.

This chain connects TRBV28 to TRBJ2-3, with TRBD2 matching over 16 bases. Germline trimming cut 4 bases from V and 3 bases from J; bases unmatched to any gene: 10. The CDR3 sequence is 19 residues long. CDR1 and CDR2 from the germline V gene are MDHEN and SYDVKM. The CDR3 DNA is TGTGCCAGCAGTTCCGGGACTAGCGGGAGGGCCGTTCGTACAGATACGCAGTATTTT. Translating gives CASSSGTSGRAVRTDTQYF.

The chain is built from TRBV27 and TRBJ2-7; 11 bases fit TRBD1. CDR1 is MNHEY and CDR2 is SMNVEV in the germline V gene (reference sequence). CDR3 length equals 16 residues. J lost 0 bases, V lost 3 bases, and 4 bases had no gene match. CDR3 residues: CASSFRGTGGSYEQYF. The CDR3 region has the DNA TGTGCCAGCAGTTTCAGGGGGACAGGGGGCTCCTACGAGCAGTACTTC.

V and J are TRBV28 and TRBJ1-2; possible D gene TRBD1, 6 bases. This CDR3 is built from 14 residues. Germline values: CDR1 MDHEN, CDR2 SYDVKM. The V end lost 5 bases, the J end lost 4 bases, and 14 bases lay between the germline ends. Here the CDR3 reads CASSRGGAGYGYTF. The CDR3 DNA sequence: TGTGCCAGCAGTCGGGGGGGCGCGGGCTATGGCTACACCTTC.

The V gene is TRBV19, the J gene TRBJ1-1, with a weak D call TRBD1 (6 bases). Germline CDR1 is LNHDA and CDR2 is SQIVND (reference sequence). The CDR3 consists of 14 residues. Deletions cut 8 bases from V and 0 bases from J, with 13 bases between. This chain's CDR3 is CASRGTGMNTEAFF. The CDR3 DNA sequence: TGTGCCAGTCGAGGCACAGGGATGAACACTGAAGCTTTCTTT.

The rearrangement joins TRBV5-1 to TRBJ1-1; TRBD1 matches 9 bases. The CDR3 is 14 amino acids. With V trimmed by 5 bases and J by 4 bases, 6 bases remained unmatched. Per the germline V gene, CDR1 is SGHRS and CDR2 is YFSETQ. The CDR3 DNA sequence: TGCGCCAGCAGTTCCTTGACAGGGGGCACTGAAGCTTTCTTT. Translated, it gives CASSSLTGGTEAFF.

V and J are TRBV2 and TRBJ1-6; D is possibly TRBD1 (6 bases). CDR3 size: 16 residues. Germline assignment: CDR1 SNHLY and CDR2 FYNNEI. V shed 7 bases and J shed 0 bases, with 13 bases lying between them. The CDR3 region has the DNA TGTGCCAGCATGGGGACAACGAGCTCCTATAATTCACCCCTCCACTTT. It translates to CASMGTTSSYNSPLHF.

J is TRBJ2-7 and V is TRBV14; no firm D call. V gave up 1 base and J gave up 2 bases, with 6 bases separating them. Looked up from germline, CDR1 is SGHDN and CDR2 is FVKESK. CDR3 length: 13 amino acids. CDR3 region: CASSQVPAYEQYV. The CDR3 coding sequence is TGTGCCAGCAGCCAAGTTCCCGCCTACGAGCAGTACGTC.

The chain uses TRBV23-1 and TRBJ2-2, with D perhaps TRBD1 (6 bases). TRBV23-1 is given ORF status, its function remaining uncertain. Trimming took 2 bases from V and 0 from J, leaving 13 bases between them. The CDR3 has 17 amino acids. DNA for the CDR3: TGCGCCAGCAGTCAACCACAGGGCCAAGCGAACACCGGGGAGCTGTTTTTT. It encodes CASSQPQGQANTGELFF.

The chain has TRBV12-3 or TRBV12-4 and TRBJ1-1; no reliable D call. The CDR3 is 13 residues long. V lost 5 bases and J 0 bases, leaving 7 bases between the germline ends. The CDR3 reads CASSREVNTEAFF. In DNA form, the CDR3 reads TGTGCCAGCAGTCGAGAGGTGAACACTGAAGCTTTCTTT.

This clone was observed once. This chain links TRBV28 with TRBJ2-2; 12 bases fit TRBD1. After removal of 7 bases from V and 4 bases from J, the junction contained 10 bases not matched to a gene. The CDR3 spans 17 residues. Germline-derived CDR1 and CDR2 are MDHEN and SYDVKM. The CDR3 DNA reads TGTGCCAGCAACTCCGGGACAGGGGGCCCGTTCACCGGGGAGCTGTTTTTT. Protein sequence: CASNSGTGGPFTGELFF.

J is TRBJ1-3 and V is TRBV10-3; possible D gene TRBD1, 5 bases. This CDR3 region has 15 residues. Germline-derived CDR1 and CDR2 are ENHRY and SYGVKD. Trimming took 6 bases from V and 0 from J, leaving 12 bases between them. CDR3 region: CAISTGDSSGNTIYF. CDR3 coding DNA: TGTGCCATCAGCACAGGTGATAGCTCTGGAAACACCATATATTTT.

The rearrangement links TRBV20-1 to TRBJ1-5; D not certain. Trimming cost V 3 bases and J 0 bases, with 12 bases left between them. CDR1 and CDR2 (germline): DFQATT, SNEGSKA (reference sequence). There are 15 residues in the CDR3. In nucleotides, the CDR3 is TGCAGTGCTAGTTCGAGGGCTTATAGCAATCAGCCCCAGCATTTT. It is translated as CSASSRAYSNQPQHF.